The present T cell receptor beta chain was sequenced within a study of T-cell memory formation after mild COVID-19. Study-wide findings and caveats: For second-wave clones that peaked at day 37, SARS-CoV-2 specificity went unverified. Memory cells collected pre-infection included some clones that later responded, suggesting cross-reactive memory joined.

Via MiXCR, TCRdb re-called the 5' RACE reads, giving one row per CDR3 protein. The data hold 150,000 to 200,000 distinct CDR3 sequences, with roughly a fifth observed a single time. The germline gives CDR1 LNHNV, CDR2 YYDKDF (reference sequence). The CDR3 runs to 13 residues. Unmatched junction bases numbered 6, after V lost 8 bases and J lost 5 bases. The table lists this clonotype with a few counts. Its antigen is undetermined. This clonotype was obtained from an adult woman who had mild COVID-19 (a few samples of this study predate the infection). Cell type and time point are not known. The sequenced sample was PBMCs or a T cell subset sorted from them (not recorded which). The chain combines TRBV15 with TRBJ1-5; TRBD1 matches at 7 bases. For the CDR3, the DNA is TGTGCCACCCAAGACAGGGAGGATCAGCCCCAGCATTTT. It encodes CATQDREDQPQHF. The full variable domain, its missing parts supplied by reference TRBV15 and TRBJ1-5, is DAMVIQNPRYQVTQFGKPVTLSCSQTLNHNVMYWYQQKSSQAPKLLFHYYDKDFNNEADTPDNFQSRRPNTSFCFLDIRSPGLGDTAMYLCATQDREDQPQHFGDGTRLSIL.